Below are 21 T cell receptor beta chains sequenced from a single sample in a study of control samples from healthy donors and cancer patients. The table came from immunoSEQ multiplex PCR; TCRdb's copy has only in-frame clones and leaves some out. The sample has tens of thousands of clones, 70% to 90% seen once. The sample consisted of blood. These receptors originate from a man aged 50-59 years in good health.

This CDR3 reads CASSIAPPSKRSTGELFF. Here the CDR3 DNA reads TGTGCCAGTAGTATAGCCCCACCCTCTAAGCGGAGCACCGGGGAGCTGTTTTTT. V gene TRBV19 combines with J gene TRBJ2-2; the D gene is possibly TRBD2 (5 bases). Trimming removed 1 base at V and 4 bases at J, with 19 bases between. CDR1 is LNHDA and CDR2 is SQIVND in the germline V gene (reference sequence). CDR3 length: 18 amino acids. Filled out from reference TRBV19 and TRBJ2-2, the complete variable domain reads DGGITQSPKYLFRKEGQNVTLSCEQNLNHDAMYWYRQDPGQGLRLIYYSQIVNDFQKGDIAEGYSVSREKKESFPLTVTSAQKNPTAFYLCASSIAPPSKRSTGELFFGEGSRLTVL.

This chain links TRBV5-4 with TRBJ1-1; D might be TRBD1 (6 bases). Trimming cost V 0 bases and J 6 bases, with 12 bases left between them. CDR1 and CDR2 from the germline V gene are SGHNT and YYREEE (reference sequence). There are 14 residues in the CDR3. CDR3 sequence (DNA): TGTGCCAGCAGCTTGGGGGGACAAAGCGCTGAAGCTTTCTTT. As protein: CASSLGGQSAEAFF.

The sample holds one count of this clone. CDR3 sequence: CASSLDWGQQETQYF. For the CDR3, the DNA is TGTGCCAGCAGCTTAGACTGGGGACAGCAAGAGACCCAGTACTTC. J is TRBJ2-5 and V is TRBV7-2, with 7 bases aligning to TRBD1. Germline CDR1 reads SGHTA; CDR2 reads FQGNSA. The CDR3 runs to 15 residues. V shed 1 base and J 2 bases; nucleotides not matched to a gene: 4.

The chain combines TRBV18 with TRBJ1-2; D is unresolved. The CDR3 runs 13 residues. Per the germline V gene, CDR1 is KGHSH and CDR2 is LQKENI. Trimming removed 4 bases at V and 6 bases at J, with 12 bases between. CDR3 nucleotides: TGTGCCAGCTCACGTCTAGACGGTGATGGCTACACCTTC. It yields the protein CASSRLDGDGYTF.

This clone was observed a single time. V gene TRBV6-5 combines with J gene TRBJ1-2; 9 bases align to TRBD1. The CDR3 length is 15 residues. Germline V CDR1 and CDR2: MNHEY, SVGAGI. With 6 bases clipped from V and 7 bases from J, the junction kept 12 bases outside the gene matches. CDR3 nucleotide sequence: TGTGCCAGCAGACCCACGGGACAGGGAACTCGTGGCTACACCTTC. This encodes CASRPTGQGTRGYTF.

V gene TRBV2 combines with J gene TRBJ2-3; TRBD2 agrees at 10 bases. This CDR3 has 14 residues. J gave up 4 bases and V 6 bases, and 4 bases lay outside the gene matches. The germline CDR1 and CDR2 sequences are SNHLY and FYNNEI. CDR3 coding DNA: TGTGCCAGCAGAAAGCGGGAGGGCGCAGATACGCAGTATTTT. Its protein is CASRKREGADTQYF.

The chain employs TRBV10-3 and TRBJ2-1, with D tentatively TRBD2 (6 bases). Germline loops: CDR1 ENHRY, CDR2 SYGVKD. The ends were cut back, 4 bases at V and 10 bases at J, with 17 bases in the middle. This CDR3 is 14 amino acids long. The CDR3 spells CAISVQGTAREQFF. CDR3 DNA sequence: TGTGCCATCAGTGTCCAAGGGACTGCGCGGGAGCAGTTCTTC.

As DNA, the CDR3 is TGTGCCAGCAGTGAGTATGAACAGCTCCAGGGCTACACCTTC. Protein sequence: CASSEYEQLQGYTF. The V call is TRBV2, the J call TRBJ1-2; D remains ambiguous. CDR1 is SNHLY, CDR2 FYNNEI, per germline. The V gene lost 3 bases and the J gene lost 8 bases, with 16 bases spanning the gap. The CDR3 is made up of 14 amino acids.

The CDR3 DNA reads as TGTGCCAGCAGTGGACAGTATAATTCACCCCTCCACTTT. Protein: CASSGQYNSPLHF. The V and J genes are TRBV2 and TRBJ1-6; TRBD1 might be the D (5 bases). The CDR3 contains 13 residues. Per germline, CDR1 SNHLY and CDR2 FYNNEI. Trimming removed 4 bases at V and 4 bases at J, with 5 bases between.

CDR3 nucleotide sequence: TGTGCCAGCAGCATGTACAGCTTCAACTATGGCTACACCTTC. This gives the protein CASSMYSFNYGYTF. V gene TRBV21-1 combines with J gene TRBJ1-2; the table names TRBD1, a call not compared with the DNA. TRBV21-1 is a known pseudogene. CDR3 length: 14 residues.

The V and J genes are TRBV11-2 and TRBJ1-3; TRBD1 matches at 10 bases. Germline V gene data show CDR1 as SGHAT and CDR2 as FQNNGV. Trimming at V came to 1 base and at J to 7 bases, leaving 10 bases not matched to a gene. CDR3 length equals 17 residues. DNA for the CDR3: TGTGCCAGCAGCTTAGTCCGCCGAGGGACAGGGGAGAACACCATATATTTT. It specifies CASSLVRRGTGENTIYF.

The V and J genes are TRBV7-2 and TRBJ1-2, with 7 positions matching TRBD1. The CDR3 is 16 residues long. V lost 5 bases, J lost 4 bases, and 13 bases stayed unmatched. Germline V gives CDR1 SGHTA, CDR2 FQGNSA. Here the CDR3 reads CASSLDRQGVAYGYTF. The DNA for the CDR3 is TGTGCCAGCAGCCTCGACAGGCAGGGGGTGGCCTATGGCTACACCTTC.

J is TRBJ1-2 and V is TRBV6-2 or TRBV6-3; D unresolved. The CDR3 loop spans 12 amino acids. Looked up from germline, CDR1 is MNHEY and CDR2 is SVGEGT. Deletions cut 2 bases from V and 6 bases from J, with 7 bases between. CDR3 in DNA: TGTGCCAGCAGTTACGGGCGGGATGGCTACACCTTC. Amino acid sequence: CASSYGRDGYTF.

The chain combines TRBV6-5 with TRBJ2-7; D is ambiguous. This CDR3 contains 11 residues. Germline CDR1 and CDR2: MNHEY and SVGAGI. V was cut by 5 bases and J by 6 bases, with 8 bases left in between. The CDR3 protein is CASSTITEQYF. The CDR3 DNA reads as TGTGCCAGCAGTACCATCACCGAGCAGTACTTC.

The chain has TRBV19 and TRBJ2-5; no clear D. Trimming left V 7 bases short and J 2 bases short, with 8 bases between. Per germline, CDR1 LNHDA and CDR2 SQIVND (reference sequence). This CDR3 has 12 residues. The CDR3 is CASMGRQETQYF. CDR3 bases: TGTGCCAGTATGGGAAGACAAGAGACCCAGTACTTC.

V usage is TRBV27 and J usage is TRBJ2-3; 9 nucleotides match TRBD1. The V gene end was trimmed by 3 bases and the J gene end by 0 bases; junction bases not matched to a gene: 13. CDR3 size: 19 residues. Per the germline V gene, CDR1 is MNHEY and CDR2 is SMNVEV (reference sequence). This chain's CDR3 is CASSFSGTGRGTSTDTQYF. CDR3 DNA sequence: TGTGCCAGCAGTTTTTCCGGGACAGGGAGGGGTACTAGCACAGATACGCAGTATTTT.

The chain links TRBV25-1 to TRBJ1-1; the D gene is possibly TRBD1 (5 bases). Germline CDR1 and CDR2: MGHDK and SYGVNS. V was pared by 1 base and J by 12 bases, with 18 bases between. The CDR3 totals 14 residues. The CDR3 nucleotides read TGTGCCAGCAGTGAATCGGGGACGGCGAAGGTAACTTTCTTT. It translates to CASSESGTAKVTFF.

The chain carries TRBV19 and TRBJ2-7, with D possibly being TRBD1 (6 bases). Germline CDR1 and CDR2: LNHDA and SQIVND (reference sequence). V gave up 5 bases and J gave up 7 bases, with 21 bases separating them. The CDR3 spans 15 residues. In nucleotides, the CDR3 is TGTGCCAGTAGTTTCTCCGGGACACCCGTTCAGGAGCAGTACTTC. Translating it yields CASSFSGTPVQEQYF.

The V gene is TRBV30, the J gene TRBJ2-7, with 8 bases fitting TRBD2. This CDR3 is 13 amino acids long. Per the germline V gene, CDR1 is GTSNPN and CDR2 is SVGIG (reference sequence). V trimming: 5 bases; J trimming: 3 bases; junction bases outside the gene matches: 6. The CDR3 DNA reads as TGTGCCTGGGGGAGCGGGAGAGGCTACGAGCAGTACTTC. Protein product: CAWGSGRGYEQYF.

This clone appeared a single time. This chain uses TRBV9 with TRBJ2-1, with D possibly being TRBD1 or TRBD2 (6 bases each). V was shortened by 2 bases and J by 8 bases, with 23 bases between the two germline ends. CDR1 and CDR2 from the germline V gene are SGDLS and YYNGEE. The CDR3 is 17 amino acids. The CDR3 DNA follows: TGTGCCAGCAGCGTCACAGGGAGCGGGCCCCCTTGGGATGAGCAGTTCTTC. Protein: CASSVTGSGPPWDEQFF.

This chain connects TRBV2 to TRBJ1-4; no clear D gene. The CDR3 sequence is 14 residues long. Trimming removed 6 bases from V and 6 bases from J, with 14 bases in between. Per germline, CDR1 SNHLY and CDR2 FYNNEI. CDR3 bases: TGTGCCAGCAGGGGAGCTAGGCAGCATGAAAAACTGTTTTTT. Translation gives CASRGARQHEKLFF. Supplemented by reference TRBV2 and TRBJ1-4, the full variable domain reads EPEVTQTPSHQVTQMGQEVILRCVPISNHLYFYWYRQILGQKVEFLVSFYNNEISEKSEIFDDQFSVERPDGSNFTLKIRSTKLEDSAMYFCASRGARQHEKLFFGSGTQLSVL.